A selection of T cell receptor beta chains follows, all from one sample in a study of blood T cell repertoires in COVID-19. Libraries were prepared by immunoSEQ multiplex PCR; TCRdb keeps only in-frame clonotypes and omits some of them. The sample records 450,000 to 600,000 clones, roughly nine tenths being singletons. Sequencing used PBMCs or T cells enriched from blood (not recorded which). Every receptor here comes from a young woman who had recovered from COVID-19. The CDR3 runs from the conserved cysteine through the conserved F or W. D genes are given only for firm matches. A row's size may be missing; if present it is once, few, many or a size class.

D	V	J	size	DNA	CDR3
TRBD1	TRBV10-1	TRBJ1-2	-	TGCGCCAGCAGTCCGGGACAGGCATCCTATGGCTACACCTTC	CASSPGQASYGYTF
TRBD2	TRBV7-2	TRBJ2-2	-	TGTGCCAGCAGCCCCGGGACTAGCGGGGGGGCCATCACCGGGGAGCTGTTTTTT	CASSPGTSGGAITGELFF
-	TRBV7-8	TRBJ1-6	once	TGTGCCAGCAGCTTGACAGGAAGAAATTCACCCCTCCACTTT	CASSLTGRNSPLHF
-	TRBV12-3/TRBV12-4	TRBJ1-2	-	TGTGCCAGCAGCTCTGTTACGGTCTATGGCTACACCTTC	CASSSVTVYGYTF
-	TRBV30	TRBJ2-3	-	TGTGCCTGGAGTGGCGGGTTAGGTCGGGGAGATACGCAGTATTTT	CAWSGGLGRGDTQYF
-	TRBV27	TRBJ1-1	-	TGTGCCAGCAGCCCCGAGCGGAGGGCGGAGCGGACTGAAGCTTTCTTT	CASSPERRAERTEAFF
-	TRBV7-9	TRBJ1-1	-	TGTGCCAGCGGAAGGGGTCGGGACACTGAAGCTTTCTTT	CASGRGRDTEAFF
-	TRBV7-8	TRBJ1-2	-	TGTGCCAGCAGCTTAGACCCCAGGGGAAATCTTTATGGCTACACCTTC	CASSLDPRGNLYGYTF
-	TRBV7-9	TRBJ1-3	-	TGTGCCAGCAGCCCCTCCAGGGGCCAGACTGGAAACACCATATATTTT	CASSPSRGQTGNTIYF
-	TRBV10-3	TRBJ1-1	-	TGTGCCATCAGTGAGTCCGGGGGGAACACTGAAGCTTTCTTT	CAISESGGNTEAFF
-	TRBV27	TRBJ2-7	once	TGTGCCAGCAGTTTGGGACCGGGACAATTCTCCGAGCAGTACTTC	CASSLGPGQFSEQYF
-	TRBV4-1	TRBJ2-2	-	TGCGCCAGCAGCCATAACGACAGATTGAACACCGGGGAGCTGTTTTTT	CASSHNDRLNTGELFF
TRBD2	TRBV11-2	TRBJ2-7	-	TGTGCCAGCAGCTCCCCGGGGGGCTACGAGCAGTACTTC	CASSSPGGYEQYF
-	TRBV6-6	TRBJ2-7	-	TGTGCCAGCAAGTATGGGACTTTAGCCTACGAGCAGTACTTC	CASKYGTLAYEQYF
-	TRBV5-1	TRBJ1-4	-	TGCGCCAGCAGCGACACCGGGACACTGAATGAAAAACTGTTTTTT	CASSDTGTLNEKLFF
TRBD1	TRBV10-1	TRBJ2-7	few	TGCGCCAGCATGGGGACAGAACTCTGCTACGAGCAGTACTTC	CASMGTELCYEQYF
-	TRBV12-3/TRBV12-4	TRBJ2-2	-	TGTGCCAGCAGGTACGGCGGCGGGGAGCTGTTTTTT	CASRYGGGELFF
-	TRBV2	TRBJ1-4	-	TGTGCCAGCAGTGCCCCCCCCGGTCAGGTATCAACTAATGAAAAACTGTTTTTT	CASSAPPGQVSTNEKLFF
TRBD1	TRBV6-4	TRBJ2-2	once	TGTGCCAGCAGTACCACCGGGACAGGCACCGGGGAGCTGTTTTTT	CASSTTGTGTGELFF
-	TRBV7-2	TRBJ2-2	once	TGTGCCAGCAGCCTCCACCCAGCGGAGAACACCGGGGAGCTGTTTTTT	CASSLHPAENTGELFF
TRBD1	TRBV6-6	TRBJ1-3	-	TGTGCCAGCAGTGAGACAGGGGGTAGGGGAAACACCATATATTTT	CASSETGGRGNTIYF
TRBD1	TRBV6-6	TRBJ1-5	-	TGTGCCAGCACCCTTAGGACAGGGGTATTCGGTCAGCCCCAGCATTTT	CASTLRTGVFGQPQHF
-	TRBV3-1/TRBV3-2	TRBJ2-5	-	TGTGCCAGCGGTCGGGGGAAGCGAGAGACCCAGTACTTC	CASGRGKRETQYF
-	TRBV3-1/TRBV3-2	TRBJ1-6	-	TGTGCCAGCAGCCAAGTGTATTCAAAAGGGAGGGGTTCACCCCTCCACTTT	CASSQVYSKGRGSPLHF
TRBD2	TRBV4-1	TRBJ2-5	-	TGCGCCAGCAGCCAAGGTCGGACTAGCGGGGGCGGGGAGACCCAGTACTTC	CASSQGRTSGGGETQYF
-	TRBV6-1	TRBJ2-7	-	TGTGCCAGCAGTGACGGACTCCCCTACGAGCAGTACTTC	CASSDGLPYEQYF
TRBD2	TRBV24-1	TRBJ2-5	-	TGTGCCACCAGTGACCCGGGACTAGCGGGGGGAAGGGAGACCCAGTACTTC	CATSDPGLAGGRETQYF
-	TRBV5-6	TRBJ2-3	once	TGTGCCAGCAGCTTCGGGGGGCCGGATACGCAGTATTTT	CASSFGGPDTQYF
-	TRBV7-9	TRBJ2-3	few	TGTGCCAGCAGCTTCGCGGGGGCGAGAGATACGCAGTATTTT	CASSFAGARDTQYF
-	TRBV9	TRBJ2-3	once	TGTGCCAGCAGCGTAGGGGTAGCCTTCACAGATACGCAGTATTTT	CASSVGVAFTDTQYF
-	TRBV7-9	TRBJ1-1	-	TGTGCCAGCAGCTTAGAGATGGGGAGCCGGACTGAAGCTTTCTTT	CASSLEMGSRTEAFF
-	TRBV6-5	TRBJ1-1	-	TGTGCCAGCAGTTTACAGTGGAACACTGAAGCTTTCTTT	CASSLQWNTEAFF
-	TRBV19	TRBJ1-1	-	TGTGCCAGTAGTGATCAGGCAGGTGGGACTGAAGCTTTCTTT	CASSDQAGGTEAFF
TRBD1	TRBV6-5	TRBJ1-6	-	TGTGCCACCACTGGGACAGTTTATAGTTCACCCCTCCACTTT	CATTGTVYSSPLHF
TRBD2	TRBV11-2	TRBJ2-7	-	TGTGCCAGCAGCCCCCTGGGGGGGAACTCCTACGAGCAGTACTTC	CASSPLGGNSYEQYF
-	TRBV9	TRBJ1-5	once	TGTGCCAGCAGCCCCCATACAGGGAGCAATCAGCCCCAGCATTTT	CASSPHTGSNQPQHF
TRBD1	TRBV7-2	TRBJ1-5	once	TGTGCCAGCAGACAGACAGGGGGAAATCAGCCCCAGCATTTT	CASRQTGGNQPQHF
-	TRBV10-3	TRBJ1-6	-	TGTGCCATCAGTGATCAGACAGACTATAATTCACCCCTCCACTTT	CAISDQTDYNSPLHF
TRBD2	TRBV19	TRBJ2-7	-	TGTGCCAGTAGTATGCGGGGGGCCAACGAGCAGTACTTC	CASSMRGANEQYF
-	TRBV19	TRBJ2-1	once	TGTGCCAGTAGTATCGCCTACAATGAGCAGTTCTTC	CASSIAYNEQFF
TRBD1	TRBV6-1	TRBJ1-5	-	TGTGCCAGCAGTAAAGGACAGGGAGGCTTTTATAGCAATCAGCCCCAGCATTTT	CASSKGQGGFYSNQPQHF
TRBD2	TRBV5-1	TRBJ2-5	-	TGCGCCAGCAGCCAAGCGGGGGGGCTTCAAGAGACCCAGTACTTC	CASSQAGGLQETQYF
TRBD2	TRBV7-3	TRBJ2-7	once	TGTGCCAGCAGCTTAAATCCGGGACTAGCGAACGAGCAGTACTTC	CASSLNPGLANEQYF
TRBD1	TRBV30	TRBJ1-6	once	TGTGCCTGGGCGTTGTTACAGGGGGCACCCCTCCACTTT	CAWALLQGAPLHF
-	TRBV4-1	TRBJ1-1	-	TGCGCCAGCAGCCAATCCCCCGGGGAAGCTTTCTTT	CASSQSPGEAFF
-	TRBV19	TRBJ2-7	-	TGTGCCAGTAGTCCCCCCCTAGCCCTCGAGCAGTACTTC	CASSPPLALEQYF
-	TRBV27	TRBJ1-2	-	TGTGCCAGCAGGAGGGGGGGGGCGAACTATGGCTACACCTTC	CASRRGGANYGYTF
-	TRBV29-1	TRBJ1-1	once	TGCAGTAGCAGGGTAGACGAGAACACTGAAGCTTTCTTT	CSSRVDENTEAFF
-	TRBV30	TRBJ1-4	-	TGTGCCTGGACCCGGGATAGTGTAACTAATGAAAAACTGTTTTTT	CAWTRDSVTNEKLFF
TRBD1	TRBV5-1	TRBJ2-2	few	TGCGCCAGCAGCTGGGACAGGGAAGGAAACACCGGGGAGCTGTTTTTT	CASSWDREGNTGELFF
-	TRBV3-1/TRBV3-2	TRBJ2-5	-	TGTGCCAGCAGCCACATTGGGCGCCAAGAGACCCAGTACTTC	CASSHIGRQETQYF
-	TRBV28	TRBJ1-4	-	TGTGCCAGCAGTTTCAGGGTAGAGGAAAAACTGTTTTTT	CASSFRVEEKLFF
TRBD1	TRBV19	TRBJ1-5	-	TGTGCCAGTAGTATACAGGGGGCAGGGTCCCAGCATTTT	CASSIQGAGSQHF
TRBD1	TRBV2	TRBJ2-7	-	TGTGCCAGCAGGCTCCCGGGACAGGGAACCTACGAGCAGTACTTC	CASRLPGQGTYEQYF
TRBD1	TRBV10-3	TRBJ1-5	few	TGTGCCATCAGCCCTGGACAGGCCGATCAGCCCCAGCATTTT	CAISPGQADQPQHF
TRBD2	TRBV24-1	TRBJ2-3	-	TGTGCCACCAGTGACTCGAGCGGGGGAGACACAGATACGCAGTATTTT	CATSDSSGGDTDTQYF
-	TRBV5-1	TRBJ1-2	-	TGCGCCAGCAGCCGAACTCTTGACAGGCTAAACTATGGCTACACCTTC	CASSRTLDRLNYGYTF
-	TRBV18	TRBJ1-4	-	TGTGCCACCTCAGAGGGTTCCAATGAAAAACTGTTTTTT	CATSEGSNEKLFF
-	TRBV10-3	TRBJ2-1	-	TGTGCCACCGGTCCAATAGACTCCTACAATGAGCAGTTCTTC	CATGPIDSYNEQFF